A selection of T cell receptor beta chains follows, all from one sample in a study of OX40 agonist ivuxolimab in advanced cancers. Repertoires were generated with immunoSEQ multiplex PCR, while TCRdb's copy carries only in-frame clones and drops some. Among about 19,000 clones listed, roughly 79% were seen once. Sample: CD4+ or CD8+ T cells sorted from blood, taken in a trial of the OX40 agonist ivuxolimab. These receptor sequences come from an adult with an advanced solid tumor such as melanoma, head and neck, liver or kidney cancer. Both conserved end residues are part of each CDR3. A D gene is named only where the DNA matches it firmly. Part of the rows lack a size; the others show once, few, many or a class for expanded clones.

abundance	v_gene	d_gene	j_gene	CDR3nt	CDR3aa
.	TRBV4-1	TRBD1	TRBJ1-4	TGCGCCAGCAGCCAAGTAGAGACAGGGCCGAATGAAAAACTGTTTTTT	CASSQVETGPNEKLFF
.	TRBV4-1	TRBD1	TRBJ2-7	TGCGCCAGCAGCCAAGAAGACAGGGTAAACTACGAGCAGTACTTC	CASSQEDRVNYEQYF
.	TRBV19	.	TRBJ2-1	TGTGCCAGTAGTACGGGACTCTACAATGAGCAGTTCTTC	CASSTGLYNEQFF
.	TRBV4-3	.	TRBJ1-2	TGCGCCAGCAGCCAAGTATTAGGGGATTATGGCTACACCTTC	CASSQVLGDYGYTF
.	TRBV9	TRBD2	TRBJ2-5	TGTGCCAGCAGCGTCTCCCTAGCGGGAGGAGAGACCCAGTACTTC	CASSVSLAGGETQYF
.	TRBV6-5	TRBD2	TRBJ2-2	TGTGCCAGCGGTCGGGAGGTGTCCGGGGAGCTGTTTTTT	CASGREVSGELFF
.	TRBV7-2	TRBD1	TRBJ1-2	TGTGCCAGCAGCCCAGAAGGGCAGGGGGCTAACGGCTACACCTTC	CASSPEGQGANGYTF
few	TRBV28	TRBD2	TRBJ2-3	TGTGCCAGCAGTTTCAGCGGGGCCCACACAGATACGCAGTATTTT	CASSFSGAHTDTQYF
.	TRBV5-5	.	TRBJ2-7	TGTGCCAGCAGCGAGACCTACGAGCAGTACTTC	CASSETYEQYF
.	TRBV4-3	TRBD1	TRBJ2-7	TGCGCCAGCAGCCAATCGACAGGGTCCGAGCAGTACTTC	CASSQSTGSEQYF
once	TRBV28	TRBD1	TRBJ2-7	TGTGCCAGCAGTTTCCCTCGGACAGGGGAGTACGAGCAGTACTTC	CASSFPRTGEYEQYF
.	TRBV19	.	TRBJ2-5	TGTGCCAGTAGTATGACCAGACTAGAACCGAACCTCCAAGAGACCCAGTACTTC	CASSMTRLEPNLQETQYF
.	TRBV4-3	.	TRBJ1-2	TGCGCCAGCAGCCAAACAAGACTGGGCAGGGAGGTAGGTGGCTACACCTTC	CASSQTRLGREVGGYTF
.	TRBV4-3	.	TRBJ1-3	TGCGCCAGCAGCCAAGATAGAGGGACTGGAAACACCATATATTTT	CASSQDRGTGNTIYF
.	TRBV4-3	TRBD2	TRBJ2-7	TGCGCCAGCAGCCAAGGTCTAGCGGGAGGCCTCTACGAGCAGTACTTC	CASSQGLAGGLYEQYF